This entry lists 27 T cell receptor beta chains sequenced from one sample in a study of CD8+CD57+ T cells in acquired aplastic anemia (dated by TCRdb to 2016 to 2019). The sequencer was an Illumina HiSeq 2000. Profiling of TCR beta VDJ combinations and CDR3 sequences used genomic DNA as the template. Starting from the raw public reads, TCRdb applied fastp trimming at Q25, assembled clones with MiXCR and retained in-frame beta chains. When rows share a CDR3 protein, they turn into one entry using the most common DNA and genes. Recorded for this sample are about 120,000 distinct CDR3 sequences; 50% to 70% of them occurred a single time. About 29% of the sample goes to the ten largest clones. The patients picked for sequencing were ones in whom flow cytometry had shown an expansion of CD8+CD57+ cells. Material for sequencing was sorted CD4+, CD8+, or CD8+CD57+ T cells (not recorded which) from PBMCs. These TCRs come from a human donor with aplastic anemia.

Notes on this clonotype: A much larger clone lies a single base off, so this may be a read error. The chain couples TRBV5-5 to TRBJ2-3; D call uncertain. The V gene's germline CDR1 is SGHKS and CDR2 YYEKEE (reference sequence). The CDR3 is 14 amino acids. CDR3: CASSRSRDTDAQYF. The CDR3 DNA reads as TGTGCCAGCAGCCGGAGCCGTGACACAGATGCGCAGTATTTT.

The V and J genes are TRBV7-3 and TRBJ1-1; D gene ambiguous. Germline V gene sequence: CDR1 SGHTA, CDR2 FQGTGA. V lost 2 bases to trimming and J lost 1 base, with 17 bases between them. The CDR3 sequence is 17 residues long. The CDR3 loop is CASSLVGVNRWNTEAFF. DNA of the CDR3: TGTGCCAGCAGCTTAGTCGGCGTCAACAGATGGAACACTGAAGCTTTCTTT.

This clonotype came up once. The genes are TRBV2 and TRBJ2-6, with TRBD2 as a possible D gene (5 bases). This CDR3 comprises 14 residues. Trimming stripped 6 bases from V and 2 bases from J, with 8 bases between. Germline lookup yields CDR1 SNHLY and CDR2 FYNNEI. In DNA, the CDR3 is TGTGCCAGCAGCCCGGAGGCTGGGGCCAACGTCCTGACTTTC. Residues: CASSPEAGANVLTF.

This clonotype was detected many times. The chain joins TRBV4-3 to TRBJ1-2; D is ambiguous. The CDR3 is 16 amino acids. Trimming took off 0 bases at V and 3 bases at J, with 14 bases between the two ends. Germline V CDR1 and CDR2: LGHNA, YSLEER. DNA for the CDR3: TGCGCCAGCAGCCAAGAGTTGGTGGGTTTTGACTATGGCTACACCTTC. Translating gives CASSQELVGFDYGYTF.

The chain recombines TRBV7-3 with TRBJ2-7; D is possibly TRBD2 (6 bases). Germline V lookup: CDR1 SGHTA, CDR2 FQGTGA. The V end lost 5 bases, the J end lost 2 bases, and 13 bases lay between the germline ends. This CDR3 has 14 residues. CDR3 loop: CASSPAAGPYEQYF. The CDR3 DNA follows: TGTGCCAGCAGCCCCGCGGCGGGACCCTACGAGCAGTACTTC.

CDR3 region: CSALGSVAGGTDTQYF. CDR3 nucleotides: TGCAGTGCCCTAGGATCAGTAGCGGGAGGCACAGATACGCAGTATTTT. The rearrangement joins TRBV20-1 to TRBJ2-3; 9 nucleotides agree with TRBD2. This CDR3 has 16 residues. V shed 6 bases and J 1 base; nucleotides not matched to a gene: 11. Germline CDR1 DFQATT, CDR2 SNEGSKA (reference sequence).

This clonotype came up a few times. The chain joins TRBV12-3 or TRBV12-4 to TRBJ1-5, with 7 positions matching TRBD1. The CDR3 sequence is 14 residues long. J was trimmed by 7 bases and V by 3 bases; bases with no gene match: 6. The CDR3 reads CASSLRQGEQPQHF. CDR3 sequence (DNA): TGTGCCAGCAGTTTGAGACAGGGAGAGCAGCCCCAGCATTTT.

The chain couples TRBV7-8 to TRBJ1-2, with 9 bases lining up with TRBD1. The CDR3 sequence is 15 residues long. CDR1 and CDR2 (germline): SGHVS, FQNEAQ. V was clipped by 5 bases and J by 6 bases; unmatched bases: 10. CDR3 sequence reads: CASSPGRGQGHGYTF. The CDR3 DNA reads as TGTGCCAGCAGCCCCGGGCGGGGACAGGGCCATGGCTACACCTTC.

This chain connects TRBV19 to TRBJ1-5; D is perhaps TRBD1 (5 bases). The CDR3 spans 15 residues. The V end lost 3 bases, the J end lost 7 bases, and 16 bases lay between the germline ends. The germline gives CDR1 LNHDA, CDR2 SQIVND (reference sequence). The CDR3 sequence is CASSIEGHSFQPQHF. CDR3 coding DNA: TGTGCCAGTAGTATTGAGGGGCATTCTTTCCAGCCCCAGCATTTT.

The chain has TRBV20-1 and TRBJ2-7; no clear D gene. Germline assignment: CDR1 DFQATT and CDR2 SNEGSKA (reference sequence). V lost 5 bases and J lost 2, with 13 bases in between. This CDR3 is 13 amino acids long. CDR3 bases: TGCAGTGCTTGGACCAAAGAGCCCTACGAGCAGTACTTC. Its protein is CSAWTKEPYEQYF.

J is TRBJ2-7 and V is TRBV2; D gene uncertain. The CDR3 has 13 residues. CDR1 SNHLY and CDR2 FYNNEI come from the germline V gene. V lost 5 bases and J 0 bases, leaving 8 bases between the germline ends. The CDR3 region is CASSLLSSYEQYF. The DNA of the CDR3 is TGTGCCAGCAGTTTATTGAGCTCCTACGAGCAGTACTTC.

CDR3 region: CASSLGRQGPGDGYTF. In nucleotides, the CDR3 is TGTGCCAGCAGCTTAGGGAGACAGGGGCCTGGAGATGGCTACACCTTC. This rearrangement joins TRBV11-2 to TRBJ1-2; TRBD1 matches 8 bases. Germline V gene lookup returns CDR1 SGHAT and CDR2 FQNNGV. The CDR3 runs to 16 residues. V shed 1 base, J shed 6 bases, and the junction held 10 bases outside the gene matches.

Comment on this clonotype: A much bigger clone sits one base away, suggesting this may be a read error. For the CDR3, the DNA is TGTGCCAGCAGTGGGGTACTAGCGGGCGAGCAGTACTTC. Protein product: CASSGVLAGEQYF. The chain joins TRBV2 to TRBJ2-7; the match to TRBD2 covers 9 bases. CDR1 is SNHLY and CDR2 is FYNNEI in the germline V gene. Unmatched junction bases numbered 4, after V lost 4 bases and J lost 6 bases. The CDR3 has 13 amino acids.

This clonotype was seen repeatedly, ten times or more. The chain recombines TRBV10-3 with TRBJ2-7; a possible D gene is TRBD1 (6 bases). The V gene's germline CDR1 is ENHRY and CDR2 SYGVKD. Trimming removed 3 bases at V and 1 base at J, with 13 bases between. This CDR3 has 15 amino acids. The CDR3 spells CAISDSDSLSYEQYF. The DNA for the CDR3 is TGTGCCATCAGTGATTCGGACAGTTTGTCCTACGAGCAGTACTTC.

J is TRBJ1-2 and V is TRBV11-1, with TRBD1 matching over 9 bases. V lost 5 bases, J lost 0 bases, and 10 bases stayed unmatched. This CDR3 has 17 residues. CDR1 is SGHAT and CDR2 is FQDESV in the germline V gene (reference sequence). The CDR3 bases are TGTGCCAGCAGCCGTTTACAGGGGGCCAAGGCTAACTATGGCTACACCTTC. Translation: CASSRLQGAKANYGYTF.

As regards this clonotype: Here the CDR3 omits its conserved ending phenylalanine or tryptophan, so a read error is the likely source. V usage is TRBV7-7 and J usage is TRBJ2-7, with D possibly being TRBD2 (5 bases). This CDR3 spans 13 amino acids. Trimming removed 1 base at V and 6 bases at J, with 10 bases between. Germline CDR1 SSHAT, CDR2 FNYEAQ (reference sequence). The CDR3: CASSLGVSGEQYL. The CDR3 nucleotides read TGTGCCAGCAGCTTAGGAGTAAGCGGCGAGCAGTACCTC.

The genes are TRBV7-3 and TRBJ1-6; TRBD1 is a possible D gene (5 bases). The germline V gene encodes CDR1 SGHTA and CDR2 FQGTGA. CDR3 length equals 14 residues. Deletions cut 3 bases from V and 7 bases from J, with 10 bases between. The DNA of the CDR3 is TGTGCCAGCAGCTTCGCCAGGGTCAATTCACCCCTCCACTTT. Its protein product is CASSFARVNSPLHF.

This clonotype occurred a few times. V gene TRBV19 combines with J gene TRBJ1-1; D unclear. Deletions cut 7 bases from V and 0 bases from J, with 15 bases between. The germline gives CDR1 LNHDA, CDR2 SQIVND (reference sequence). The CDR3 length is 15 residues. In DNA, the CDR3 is TGTGCCAGTACCCCGGAACAGCCTTTGAACACTGAAGCTTTCTTT. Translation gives CASTPEQPLNTEAFF.

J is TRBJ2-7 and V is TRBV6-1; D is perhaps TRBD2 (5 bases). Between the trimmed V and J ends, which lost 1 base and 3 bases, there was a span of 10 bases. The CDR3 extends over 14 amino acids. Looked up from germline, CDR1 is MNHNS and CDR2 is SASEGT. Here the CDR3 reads CASSEVWRNYEQYF. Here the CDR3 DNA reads TGTGCCAGCAGTGAAGTTTGGAGGAACTACGAGCAGTACTTC.

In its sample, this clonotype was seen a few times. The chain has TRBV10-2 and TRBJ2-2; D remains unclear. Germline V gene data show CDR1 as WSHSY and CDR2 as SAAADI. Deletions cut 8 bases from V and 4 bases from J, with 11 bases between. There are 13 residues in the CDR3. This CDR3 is CASLGGPTGELFF. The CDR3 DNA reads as TGCGCCAGCCTCGGCGGACCCACCGGGGAGCTGTTTTTT.

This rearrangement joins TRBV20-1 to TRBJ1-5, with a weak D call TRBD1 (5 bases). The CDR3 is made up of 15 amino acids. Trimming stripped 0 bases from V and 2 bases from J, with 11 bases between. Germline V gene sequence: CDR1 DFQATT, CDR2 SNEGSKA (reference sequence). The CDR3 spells CSARELGRGNQPQHF. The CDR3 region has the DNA TGCAGTGCTAGAGAGCTGGGCAGGGGCAATCAGCCCCAGCATTTT.

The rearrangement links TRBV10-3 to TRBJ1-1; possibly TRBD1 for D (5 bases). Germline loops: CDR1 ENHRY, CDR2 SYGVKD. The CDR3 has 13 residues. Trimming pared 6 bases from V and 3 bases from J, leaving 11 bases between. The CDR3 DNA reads TGTGCCATCAGGCTCGACAGATACACTGAAGCTTTCTTT. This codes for CAIRLDRYTEAFF.

The CDR3 sequence is CASSLGGGMNTEAFF. CDR3 in DNA: TGTGCCAGCAGCTTAGGGGGCGGGATGAACACTGAAGCTTTCTTT. The rearrangement uses TRBV5-6 and TRBJ1-1; 7 bases fit TRBD1. Germline V CDR1 and CDR2: SGHDT, YYEEEE. Trimming took 2 bases from V and 0 from J; bases not matched to a gene: 4. This CDR3 spans 15 amino acids.

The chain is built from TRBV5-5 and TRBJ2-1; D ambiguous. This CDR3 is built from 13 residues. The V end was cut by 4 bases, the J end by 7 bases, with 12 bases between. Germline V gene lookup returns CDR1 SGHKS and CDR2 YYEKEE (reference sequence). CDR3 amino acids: CASSPTDFNEQFF. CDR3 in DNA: TGTGCCAGCAGCCCTACAGATTTTAATGAGCAGTTCTTC.

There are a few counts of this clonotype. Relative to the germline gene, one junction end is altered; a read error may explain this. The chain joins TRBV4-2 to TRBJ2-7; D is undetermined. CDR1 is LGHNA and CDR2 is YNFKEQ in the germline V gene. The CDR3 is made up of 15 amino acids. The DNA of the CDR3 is TGTGCCAGCAGCCCTTTCGGAGCTACCTCCTGCGAGCAGTACTTC. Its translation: CASSPFGATSCEQYF.

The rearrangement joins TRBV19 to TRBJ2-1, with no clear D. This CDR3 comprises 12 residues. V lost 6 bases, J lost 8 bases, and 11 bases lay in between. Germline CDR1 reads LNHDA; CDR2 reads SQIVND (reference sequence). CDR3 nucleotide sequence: TGTGCCAGTAGCCTCATTGGGGATGAGCAGTTCTTC. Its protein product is CASSLIGDEQFF. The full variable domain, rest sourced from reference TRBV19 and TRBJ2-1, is DGGITQSPKYLFRKEGQNVTLSCEQNLNHDAMYWYRQDPGQGLRLIYYSQIVNDFQKGDIAEGYSVSREKKESFPLTVTSAQKNPTAFYLCASSLIGDEQFFGPGTRLTVL.

Written as DNA, the CDR3 is TGCAGTGCTAGGCCCGAGGGCGGGCTGATTTACAATGAGCAGTTCTTC. Translation gives CSARPEGGLIYNEQFF. The chain employs TRBV20-1 and TRBJ2-1; D may be TRBD2 (5 bases). Germline assignment: CDR1 DFQATT and CDR2 SNEGSKA (reference sequence). This CDR3 contains 16 residues. V was pared by 3 bases and J by 4 bases, with 19 bases between.